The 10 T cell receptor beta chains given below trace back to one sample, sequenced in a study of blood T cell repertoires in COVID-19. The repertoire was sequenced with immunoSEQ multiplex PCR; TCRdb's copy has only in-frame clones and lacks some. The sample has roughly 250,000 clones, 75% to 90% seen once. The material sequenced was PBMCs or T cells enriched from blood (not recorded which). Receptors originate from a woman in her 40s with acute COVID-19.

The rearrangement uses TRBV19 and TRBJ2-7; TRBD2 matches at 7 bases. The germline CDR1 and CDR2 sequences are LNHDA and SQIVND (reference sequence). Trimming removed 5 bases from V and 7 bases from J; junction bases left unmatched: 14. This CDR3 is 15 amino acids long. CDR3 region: CASSLSGEGKGEQYF. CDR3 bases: TGTGCCAGTAGTTTAAGCGGGGAGGGAAAAGGGGAGCAGTACTTC.

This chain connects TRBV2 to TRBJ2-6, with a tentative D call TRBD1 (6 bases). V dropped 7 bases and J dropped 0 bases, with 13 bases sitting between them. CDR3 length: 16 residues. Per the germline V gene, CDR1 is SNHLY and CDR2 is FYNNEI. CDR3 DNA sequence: TGTGCCAGCACCCCCGAGGGGGACTCTGGGGCCAACGTCCTGACTTTC. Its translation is CASTPEGDSGANVLTF.

CDR3 region: CASSPSGSQKTQYF. The CDR3 bases are TGTGCCAGCAGCCCTAGCGGGAGTCAGAAGACCCAGTACTTC. This chain links TRBV7-2 with TRBJ2-5, with 10 positions matching TRBD2. This CDR3 spans 14 amino acids. The germline gives CDR1 SGHTA, CDR2 FQGNSA. Losses at the gene ends were 5 bases for V and 6 bases for J; bases not matched to a gene: 6.

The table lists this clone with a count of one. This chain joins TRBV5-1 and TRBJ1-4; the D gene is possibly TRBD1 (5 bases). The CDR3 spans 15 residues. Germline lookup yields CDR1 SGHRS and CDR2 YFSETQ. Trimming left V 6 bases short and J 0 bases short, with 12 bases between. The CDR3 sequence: CASTLDSATNEKLFF. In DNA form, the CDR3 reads TGCGCCAGCACCTTAGACAGTGCAACTAATGAAAAACTGTTTTTT. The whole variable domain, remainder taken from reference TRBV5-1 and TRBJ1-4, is KAGVTQTPRYLIKTRGQQVTLSCSPISGHRSVSWYQQTPGQGLQFLFEYFSETQRNKGNFPGRFSGRQFSNSRSEMNVSTLELGDSALYLCASTLDSATNEKLFFGSGTQLSVL.

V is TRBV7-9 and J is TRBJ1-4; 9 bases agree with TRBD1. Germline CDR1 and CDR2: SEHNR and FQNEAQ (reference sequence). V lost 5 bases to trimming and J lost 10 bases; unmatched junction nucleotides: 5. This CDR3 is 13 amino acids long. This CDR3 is CASSGTGSGKLFF. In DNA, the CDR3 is TGTGCCAGCAGCGGGACAGGGAGCGGAAAACTGTTTTTT.

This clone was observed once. CDR3 sequence (DNA): TGCGCCAGCAGCTTAAGCGGGAGGGCCTGGGAGACCCAGTACTTC. Protein: CASSLSGRAWETQYF. The rearrangement links TRBV5-1 to TRBJ2-5; 10 bases align to TRBD2. CDR1 is SGHRS, CDR2 YFSETQ, per germline. The CDR3 has 15 amino acids. Unmatched junction bases numbered 6, after V lost 2 bases and J lost 5 bases.

The CDR3 spells CATSVQGGEQYF. The DNA of the CDR3 is TGTGCCACCAGTGTCCAGGGGGGCGAGCAGTACTTC. The chain couples TRBV24-1 to TRBJ2-7; D might be TRBD1 (7 bases). This CDR3 comprises 12 residues. The V gene's germline CDR1 is KGHDR and CDR2 SFDVKD. The V end lost 5 bases, the J end lost 6 bases, and 10 bases lay between the germline ends.

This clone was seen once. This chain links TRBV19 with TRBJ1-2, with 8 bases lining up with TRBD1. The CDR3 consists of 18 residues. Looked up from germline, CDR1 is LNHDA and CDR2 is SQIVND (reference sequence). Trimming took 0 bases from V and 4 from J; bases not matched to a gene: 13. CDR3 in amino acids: CASSIDAGQGPSSYGYTF. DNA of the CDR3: TGTGCCAGTAGTATAGATGCTGGACAGGGCCCTTCCTCCTATGGCTACACCTTC.

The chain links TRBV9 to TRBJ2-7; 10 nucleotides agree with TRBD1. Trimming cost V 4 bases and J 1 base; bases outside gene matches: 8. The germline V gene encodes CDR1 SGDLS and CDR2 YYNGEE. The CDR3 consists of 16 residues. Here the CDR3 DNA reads TGTGCCAGCAGCCCGGGGGGACAGGGGATATCCTACGAGCAGTACTTC. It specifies CASSPGGQGISYEQYF.

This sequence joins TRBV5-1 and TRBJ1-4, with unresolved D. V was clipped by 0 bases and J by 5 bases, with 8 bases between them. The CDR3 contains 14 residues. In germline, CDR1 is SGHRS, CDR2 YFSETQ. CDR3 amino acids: CASSLGQENEKLFF. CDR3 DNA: TGCGCCAGCAGCTTGGGACAAGAGAATGAAAAACTGTTTTTT. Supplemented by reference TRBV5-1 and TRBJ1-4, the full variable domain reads KAGVTQTPRYLIKTRGQQVTLSCSPISGHRSVSWYQQTPGQGLQFLFEYFSETQRNKGNFPGRFSGRQFSNSRSEMNVSTLELGDSALYLCASSLGQENEKLFFGSGTQLSVL.